This T cell receptor (beta chain) came from a study of T cells after yellow fever vaccination. Across the study: SMART-Seq v4 Ultra Low Input prepared libraries from low-cell fractions.

In its sample, this clonotype was seen many times. Template switching by 5'RACE produced TCR cDNA, adding a universal primer site and UMIs. TCRdb ran MiXCR on the 5' RACE reads and lists one entry per CDR3 protein. The sample lists about 360,000 distinct CDR3 sequences; 6.2% were seen once. The sequence came from a young man who received the YFV17D yellow fever vaccine. The sequences come from PBMCs, collected 5 days after the yellow fever booster vaccination.

The CDR3 is CASSQVPPSTGVQVTQYF. The CDR3 DNA sequence: TGTGCCAGCAGCCAAGTCCCCCCCTCTACGGGCGTCCAGGTGACCCAGTACTTC. The chain joins TRBV4-2 to TRBJ2-5; D not certain. Per germline, CDR1 LGHNA and CDR2 YNFKEQ. This CDR3 is built from 18 residues. Trimming stripped 1 base from V and 7 bases from J, with 25 bases between.